These T cell receptor beta chains were read from a single sample in a study of T cell changes during pregnancy in multiple sclerosis. Libraries were prepared by immunoSEQ multiplex PCR; TCRdb keeps only in-frame clonotypes and omits some of them. The table includes 65,000 to 85,000 clones, about 90% detected once. The input for sequencing was peripheral blood, taken in the first trimester of pregnancy. The receptors here all came from a female donor in good health, enrolled as a control in a pregnancy study. CDR3s include the opening cysteine and the closing phenylalanine or tryptophan. A D gene is named only where the DNA matches it firmly. Clone size appears in some rows only: once, few, many, or a class for an expanded clone.

V gene	D gene	clone size	J gene	CDR3 protein	CDR3 DNA
TRBV29-1	.	.	TRBJ1-2	CSVEVNLAYGYTF	TGCAGCGTTGAAGTTAACTTAGCCTATGGCTACACCTTC
TRBV25-1	TRBD2	.	TRBJ2-7	CASSEGIAGASLEQYF	TGTGCCAGCAGTGAAGGGATAGCGGGAGCCTCACTAGAGCAGTACTTC
TRBV7-2	TRBD1	.	TRBJ2-6	CASSRQGAVGANVLTF	TGTGCCAGCAGTCGACAGGGGGCGGTTGGGGCCAACGTCCTGACTTTC
TRBV6-1	.	.	TRBJ2-3	CASTASVSTDTQYF	TGTGCCAGCACTGCTAGCGTATCCACAGATACGCAGTATTTT
TRBV15	TRBD1	.	TRBJ2-6	CAIDRGGGANVLTF	TGTGCCATTGACAGGGGGGGTGGGGCCAACGTCCTGACTTTC
TRBV2	TRBD2	.	TRBJ2-1	CASSLSGGAVNEQFF	TGTGCCAGCAGCCTTAGCGGGGGGGCCGTCAATGAGCAGTTCTTC
TRBV6-1	.	.	TRBJ1-5	CASSDGGAGQPQHF	TGTGCCAGCAGTGACGGAGGGGCAGGCCAGCCCCAGCATTTT
TRBV25-1	.	.	TRBJ1-1	CASSDITGITEAFF	TGTGCCAGCAGTGATATTACAGGGATCACTGAAGCTTTCTTT
TRBV2	.	.	TRBJ1-2	CASSTLRGPADGYTF	TGTGCCAGCAGTACTCTCCGTGGGCCAGCGGATGGCTACACCTTC
TRBV7-9	TRBD1	.	TRBJ1-2	CASSLARGLDYGYTF	TGTGCCAGCAGCTTAGCGAGGGGGCTAGACTATGGCTACACCTTC
TRBV4-2	TRBD1	.	TRBJ1-2	CASSQQTGGYGYTF	TGTGCCAGCAGCCAGCAGACAGGGGGGTATGGCTACACCTTC
TRBV6-6	.	.	TRBJ1-4	CASSSAGGATNEKLFF	TGTGCCAGCAGTTCCGCCGGCGGGGCAACTAATGAAAAACTGTTTTTT
TRBV7-2	TRBD1	.	TRBJ2-3	CASSLGTGDTQYF	TGTGCCAGCAGCCTCGGGACAGGCGATACGCAGTATTTT
TRBV7-2	TRBD2	.	TRBJ2-5	CASSRAGVTTPRETQYF	TGTGCCAGTTCTCGGGCGGGAGTGACGACTCCCCGAGAGACCCAGTACTTC
TRBV7-2	TRBD2	once	TRBJ2-3	CASSLNGGGVVTDTQYF	TGTGCCAGCAGCTTAAACGGGGGGGGAGTTGTAACAGATACGCAGTATTTT